Listed here are 23 T cell receptor beta chains from one sample, sequenced in a study of cytomegalovirus exposure and HLA in healthy donors (dated by TCRdb to about 2017). The library was prepared using the immunoSEQ multiplex PCR assay. For the multiplex PCR, a mixture combining 60 forward primers for TCR Vbeta segments and 13 reverse primers for TCR Jbeta segments was used. TCRdb re-hosts the immuneACCESS table, in-frame sequences only. Its copies lack some clones; in the studies checked, an unresolved V gene accounts for under half of them, and the cause for the rest is not known. This sample lists 150,000 to 200,000 clones; under 70% were detected once. 8% to 13% of the sample goes to the ten largest clones. Sequencing used PBMCs. The receptors here all came from a man aged 25 to 40 in good health and CMV-seropositive.

The rearrangement uses TRBV6-6 and TRBJ2-1; tentative D call: TRBD1 (7 bases). Trimming shortened V by 4 bases and J by 5 bases, and 12 bases separated the two germline ends. Germline V gene data show CDR1 as MNHNY and CDR2 as SVGAGI (reference sequence). The CDR3 covers 14 residues. CDR3 nucleotides: TGTGCCAGCAGTTTAGGCGGGACAGACAATGAGCAGTTCTTC. Protein sequence: CASSLGGTDNEQFF.

The sample holds one count of this clone. The chain employs TRBV5-1 and TRBJ2-3, with D unresolved. Germline loops: CDR1 SGHRS, CDR2 YFSETQ. The CDR3 is made up of 12 amino acids. V gave up 1 base and J gave up 3 bases, with 3 bases separating them. CDR3 protein: CASSLSTDTQYF. The DNA of the CDR3 is TGCGCCAGCAGCTTGTCGACAGATACGCAGTATTTT.

This chain connects TRBV28 to TRBJ2-5; 7 bases fit TRBD2. The junction had 3 bases not matched to a gene; V was cut back by 3 bases and J by 5 bases. CDR1 is MDHEN, CDR2 SYDVKM, per germline. This CDR3 has 13 residues. CDR3 amino acids: CASSFGRGETQYF. The DNA of the CDR3 is TGTGCCAGCAGTTTCGGGCGGGGGGAGACCCAGTACTTC.

V gene TRBV19 combines with J gene TRBJ2-2, with D tentatively TRBD1 (6 bases). Trimming took off 3 bases at V and 4 bases at J, with 21 bases between the two ends. CDR1 LNHDA and CDR2 SQIVND come from the germline V gene (reference sequence). CDR3 length equals 18 residues. This CDR3 reads CASSIMGPRIRGTGELFF. CDR3 DNA: TGTGCCAGTAGTATTATGGGGCCGCGCATCAGGGGCACCGGGGAGCTGTTTTTT.

The chain is built from TRBV7-2 and TRBJ2-1; TRBD2 agrees at 11 bases. The germline V gene encodes CDR1 SGHTA and CDR2 FQGNSA. The V segment lost 1 base and the J segment 9 bases; nucleotides outside the gene matches: 2. The CDR3 is made up of 14 amino acids. The CDR3: CASSLELAGVEQFF. Written as DNA, the CDR3 is TGTGCCAGCAGCTTAGAACTAGCGGGAGTTGAGCAGTTCTTC. Looking up the rest from reference TRBV7-2 and TRBJ2-1 gives the full variable domain: GAGVSQSPSNKVTEKGKDVELRCDPISGHTALYWYRQSLGQGLEFLIYFQGNSAPDKSGLPSDRFSAERTGGSVSTLTIQRTQQEDSAVYLCASSLELAGVEQFFGPGTRLTVL.

V usage is TRBV19 and J usage is TRBJ2-7, with D perhaps TRBD2 (6 bases). Germline-derived CDR1 and CDR2 are LNHDA and SQIVND (reference sequence). The CDR3 consists of 13 residues. Trimming took 6 bases from V and 0 from J, leaving 9 bases between them. The CDR3 spells CASRRDGSYEQYF. CDR3 sequence (DNA): TGTGCCAGTAGGCGGGACGGCTCCTACGAGCAGTACTTC. The variable domain in full, completed from reference TRBV19 and TRBJ2-7, reads DGGITQSPKYLFRKEGQNVTLSCEQNLNHDAMYWYRQDPGQGLRLIYYSQIVNDFQKGDIAEGYSVSREKKESFPLTVTSAQKNPTAFYLCASRRDGSYEQYFGPGTRLTVT.

As concerns this clone: The same CDR3 is also encoded by other DNA sequences in this sample. This chain connects TRBV30 to TRBJ2-2, with D possibly being TRBD2 (5 bases). Germline CDR1 GTSNPN, CDR2 SVGIG (reference sequence). The CDR3 is 13 residues long. Trimming took off 2 bases at V and 4 bases at J, with 8 bases between the two ends. The CDR3 DNA sequence: TGTGCCTGGAGTCCTCGGGGCACCGGGGAGCTGTTTTTT. Translation: CAWSPRGTGELFF.

This clone was seen a handful of times. V is TRBV19 and J is TRBJ2-3; perhaps TRBD1 as D (5 bases). Germline V gives CDR1 LNHDA, CDR2 SQIVND (reference sequence). V was pared by 9 bases and J by 8 bases, with 12 bases between. This CDR3 has 11 residues. The CDR3 DNA reads TGTGCCAGCGCTAGGGGCTCTACGCAGTATTTT. It translates to CASARGSTQYF. The full variable domain, in which reference TRBV19 and TRBJ2-3 provide the parts outside the CDR3, is DGGITQSPKYLFRKEGQNVTLSCEQNLNHDAMYWYRQDPGQGLRLIYYSQIVNDFQKGDIAEGYSVSREKKESFPLTVTSAQKNPTAFYLCASARGSTQYFGPGTRLTVL.

This clone turned up a few times. V usage is TRBV7-9 and J usage is TRBJ1-2; 8 nucleotides line up with TRBD1. V was pared by 4 bases and J by 8 bases, with 12 bases of the junction left unmatched. This CDR3 contains 15 residues. Germline V lookup: CDR1 SEHNR, CDR2 FQNEAQ (reference sequence). CDR3 protein: CASSSRALQGGGYTF. CDR3 nucleotide sequence: TGTGCCAGCAGCTCCCGCGCGTTACAGGGGGGCGGCTACACCTTC.

Worth noting for this clone: One end of the junction varies from germline; a read error may be responsible. This same CDR3 is encoded by further DNA sequences in the sample. CDR3 sequence (DNA): TGTGCCAGCAGTGTAGCGGGCGCAACTAACGAAAAACTGTTTTTT. Translating it yields CASSVAGATNEKLFF. The chain uses TRBV25-1 and TRBJ1-4, with D unresolved. Germline CDR1 is MGHDK and CDR2 is SYGVNS. The length of the CDR3 is 15 residues. The variable domain in full, with the rest retrieved from reference TRBV25-1 and TRBJ1-4, is EADIYQTPRYLVIGTGKKITLECSQTMGHDKMYWYQQDPGMELHLIHYSYGVNSTEKGDLSSESTVSRIRTEHFPLTLESARPSHTSQYLCASSVAGATNEKLFFGSGTQLSVL.

This chain joins TRBV5-8 and TRBJ2-5; TRBD1 matches 8 bases. The DNA matches TRBJ2-7 better at its end, which makes the J call doubtful. The CDR3 consists of 14 residues. CDR1 SGHTS and CDR2 YDEGEE come from the germline V gene. The CDR3 DNA reads TGTGCCAGCAGCTCGGGACAGGACCTCGACGAGCAGTACTTC. This encodes CASSSGQDLDEQYF.

This clone has a single count. The chain joins TRBV7-2 to TRBJ1-1; possible D gene TRBD1, 5 bases. Between the trimmed V and J ends, which lost 3 bases and 1 base, there was a span of 9 bases. The CDR3 has 14 residues. CDR1 and CDR2 (germline): SGHTA, FQGNSA. CDR3 region: CASSLEGWNTEAFF. CDR3 nucleotide sequence: TGTGCCAGCAGCTTGGAGGGGTGGAACACTGAAGCTTTCTTT.

The chain carries TRBV7-8 and TRBJ2-7, with 9 bases matching TRBD2. V trimming: 7 bases; J trimming: 0 bases; junction bases outside the gene matches: 4. The length of the CDR3 is 14 residues. The germline gives CDR1 SGHVS, CDR2 FQNEAQ. CDR3 bases: TGTGCCAGCAAGCGGGGGGTCAACTCCTACGAGCAGTACTTC. It codes for CASKRGVNSYEQYF.

The sample holds a few counts of this clone. V and J are TRBV10-2 and TRBJ2-7; perhaps TRBD2 as D (6 bases). Trimming cost V 3 bases and J 12 bases, with 15 bases left between them. The CDR3 runs to 12 residues. CDR1 is WSHSY and CDR2 is SAAADI in the germline V gene. The CDR3 DNA follows: TGCGCCAGCAGTGACACGACTAGTGGTTGGTACTTC. It yields the protein CASSDTTSGWYF.

The J gene is TRBJ2-7, the V gene TRBV6-5; TRBD2 might be the D (6 bases). Germline CDR1 reads MNHEY; CDR2 reads SVGAGI. The V end lost 8 bases, the J end lost 3 bases, and 14 bases lay between the germline ends. The CDR3 contains 13 residues. This chain's CDR3 is CASGPSESYEQYF. The CDR3 DNA reads TGTGCCAGCGGCCCTAGCGAGAGCTACGAGCAGTACTTC.

J is TRBJ1-2 and V is TRBV19, with a possible D match to TRBD1 (6 bases). Trimming cost V 6 bases and J 1 base, with 21 bases left between them. This CDR3 is 17 amino acids long. Germline V lookup: CDR1 LNHDA, CDR2 SQIVND (reference sequence). CDR3 nucleotides: TGTGCCAGTAGCCATACTCTGGACAGTTACTTTAACTATGGCTACACCTTC. Protein: CASSHTLDSYFNYGYTF.

The rearrangement joins TRBV29-1 to TRBJ1-2; D is unclear. Germline CDR1 is SQVTM and CDR2 is ANQGSEA. The CDR3 loop spans 11 amino acids. V was trimmed by 7 bases and J by 3 bases, leaving 9 bases between them. The CDR3, as DNA: TGCAGCGCCTGGGGAGACTATGGCTACACCTTC. Translated: CSAWGDYGYTF. Full variable domain (rest looked up from reference TRBV29-1 and TRBJ1-2): SAVISQKPSRDICQRGTSLTIQCQVDSQVTMMFWYRQQPGQSLTLIATANQGSEATYESGFVIDKFPISRPNLTFSTLTVSNMSPEDSSIYLCSAWGDYGYTFGSGTRLTVV.

The V call is TRBV5-5, the J call TRBJ1-1; D is perhaps TRBD1 (5 bases). The CDR3 has 15 residues. The germline CDR1 and CDR2 sequences are SGHKS and YYEKEE (reference sequence). V was shortened by 1 base and J by 0 bases, with 10 bases between the two germline ends. In DNA, the CDR3 is TGTGCCAGCAGCTTGTCAGGGTCCATGAACACTGAAGCTTTCTTT. Encoded protein: CASSLSGSMNTEAFF. Drawing the rest from reference TRBV5-5 and TRBJ1-1, the complete variable domain is DAGVTQSPTHLIKTRGQQVTLRCSPISGHKSVSWYQQVLGQGPQFIFQYYEKEERGRGNFPDRFSARQFPNYSSELNVNALLLGDSALYLCASSLSGSMNTEAFFGQGTRLTVV.

J is TRBJ1-2 and V is TRBV19; 8 bases map to TRBD1. The trim removed 3 bases at V and 4 bases at J, leaving 10 bases unmatched. Germline V gene data show CDR1 as LNHDA and CDR2 as SQIVND (reference sequence). The CDR3 spans 16 residues. CDR3 bases: TGTGCCAGTAGTATTCCTTCTGGACAGGGACTCTATGGCTACACCTTC. Amino acids: CASSIPSGQGLYGYTF. The full variable domain, rest sourced from reference TRBV19 and TRBJ1-2, is DGGITQSPKYLFRKEGQNVTLSCEQNLNHDAMYWYRQDPGQGLRLIYYSQIVNDFQKGDIAEGYSVSREKKESFPLTVTSAQKNPTAFYLCASSIPSGQGLYGYTFGSGTRLTVV.

This clone was seen only once. This chain joins TRBV5-1 and TRBJ2-5, with D tentatively TRBD1 (5 bases). The J call may be faulty, since TRBJ2-7 better matches the DNA end. Germline assignment: CDR1 SGHRS and CDR2 YFSETQ. The CDR3 has 14 amino acids. CDR3 in DNA: TGCGCCAGCAGCTTTGGAGACAGTCCCTACGAGCAGTACTTC. It is translated as CASSFGDSPYEQYF.

This rearrangement joins TRBV4-1 to TRBJ1-2; tentative D call: TRBD1 (5 bases). CDR1 is MGHRA, CDR2 YSYEKL, per germline. The germline V and J ends were trimmed by 0 bases and 4 bases, with 9 bases remaining between them. The CDR3 covers 14 residues. CDR3 nucleotides: TGCGCCAGCAGCCAAGACCGGGGGACCTATGGCTACACCTTC. It specifies CASSQDRGTYGYTF.

The chain links TRBV19 to TRBJ1-2, with a weak D call TRBD1 (6 bases). CDR1 and CDR2 from the germline V gene are LNHDA and SQIVND (reference sequence). The CDR3 contains 13 residues. V was clipped by 3 bases and J by 6 bases, with 11 bases between them. The CDR3 loop is CASSIGGADGYTF. Written as DNA, the CDR3 is TGTGCCAGTAGTATTGGGGGCGCGGATGGCTACACCTTC.

The chain has TRBV7-3 and TRBJ2-7; D is undetermined. This CDR3 region has 15 residues. V gave up 2 bases and J gave up 3 bases, with 14 bases separating them. Germline CDR1 and CDR2: SGHTA and FQGTGA. CDR3 sequence (DNA): TGTGCCAGCAGCTTAGGCGTGGAGCGTATCTACGAGCAGTACTTC. Translation gives CASSLGVERIYEQYF.